One T cell receptor beta chain is described in this entry. Its antigen is currently unknown. Repertoires were generated with immunoSEQ multiplex PCR, while TCRdb's copy carries only in-frame clones and drops some. The sample has 55,000 to 75,000 clones, almost 95% seen once; the top ten hold 0.9% to 1%. CD3+CD4+ and CD3+CD8+ cells were FACS-sorted from thawed unstimulated PBMCs. After removal of 3 bases from V and 4 bases from J, the junction contained 7 bases not matched to a gene. This CDR3 is 16 amino acids long. Germline V lookup: CDR1 SGHRS, CDR2 YFSETQ. The entry originates in a study of T cell clones after liver transplantation. On the study more broadly: Subjects received no induction therapy and standard immunosuppression until randomization at 12-24 months post-transplant.

Whole-study results and caveats: Migration into the graft, not deletion, may explain lost graft donor-reactive T cells.

Sequenced here: CD4+ T cells from blood, sampled about 25 months after liver transplant. The chain is built from TRBV5-1 and TRBJ2-3, with 11 bases identical to TRBD2. The clonotype originates from a human patient who received a liver transplant. Some T cells may trace back to the graft donor. CDR3 sequence (DNA): TGCGCCAGCAGCTCCTATGGACTAGCGGGCGCAGATACGCAGTATTTT. It translates to CASSSYGLAGADTQYF.